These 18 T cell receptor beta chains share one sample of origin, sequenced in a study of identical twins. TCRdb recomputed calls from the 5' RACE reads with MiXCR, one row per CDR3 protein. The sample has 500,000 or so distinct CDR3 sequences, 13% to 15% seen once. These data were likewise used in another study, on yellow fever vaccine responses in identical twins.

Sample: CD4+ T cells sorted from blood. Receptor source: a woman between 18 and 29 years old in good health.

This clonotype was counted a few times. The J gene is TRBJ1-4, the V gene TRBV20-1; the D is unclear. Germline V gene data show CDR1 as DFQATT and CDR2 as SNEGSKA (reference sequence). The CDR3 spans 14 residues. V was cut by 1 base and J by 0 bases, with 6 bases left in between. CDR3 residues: CSARVPATNEKLFF. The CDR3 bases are TGCAGTGCTAGAGTACCTGCAACTAATGAAAAACTGTTTTTT.

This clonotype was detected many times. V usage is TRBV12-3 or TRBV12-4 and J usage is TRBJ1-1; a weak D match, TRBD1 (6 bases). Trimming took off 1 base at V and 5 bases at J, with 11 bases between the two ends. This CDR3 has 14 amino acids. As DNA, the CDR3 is TGTGCCAGCAGTTTAGGGGGGGCGCGAACTGAAGCTTTCTTT. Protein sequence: CASSLGGARTEAFF.

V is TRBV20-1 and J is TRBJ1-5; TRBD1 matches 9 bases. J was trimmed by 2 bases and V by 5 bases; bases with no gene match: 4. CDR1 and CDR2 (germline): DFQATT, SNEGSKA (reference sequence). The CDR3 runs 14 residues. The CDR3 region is CSADRGTGNQPQHF. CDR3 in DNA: TGCAGTGCTGACAGGGGGACGGGCAATCAGCCCCAGCATTTT.

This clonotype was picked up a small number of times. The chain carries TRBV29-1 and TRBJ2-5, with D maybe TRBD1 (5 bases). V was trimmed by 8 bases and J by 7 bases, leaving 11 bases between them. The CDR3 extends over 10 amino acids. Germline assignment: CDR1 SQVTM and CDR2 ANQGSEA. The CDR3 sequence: CSFHQGTQYF. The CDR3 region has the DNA TGCAGCTTCCATCAGGGGACCCAGTACTTC.

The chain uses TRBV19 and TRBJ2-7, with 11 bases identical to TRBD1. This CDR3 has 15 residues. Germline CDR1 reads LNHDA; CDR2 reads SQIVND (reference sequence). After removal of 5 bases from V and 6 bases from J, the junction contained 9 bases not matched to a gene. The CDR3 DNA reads TGTGCCAGTAGTCCCCTCGACGGGACAGGGGGCGAGCAGTACTTC. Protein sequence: CASSPLDGTGGEQYF.

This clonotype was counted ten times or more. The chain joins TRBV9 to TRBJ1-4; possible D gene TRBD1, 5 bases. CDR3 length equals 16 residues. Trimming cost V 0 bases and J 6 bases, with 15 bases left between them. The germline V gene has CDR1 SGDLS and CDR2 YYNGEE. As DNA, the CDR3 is TGTGCCAGCAGCGTAGCTCCGGCAGGGAAATATGAAAAACTGTTTTTT. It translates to CASSVAPAGKYEKLFF.

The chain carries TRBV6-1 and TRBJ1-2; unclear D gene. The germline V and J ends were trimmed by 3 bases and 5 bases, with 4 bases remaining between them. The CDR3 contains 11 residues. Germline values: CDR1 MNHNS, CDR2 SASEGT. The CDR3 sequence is CASSDRYGYTF. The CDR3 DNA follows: TGTGCCAGCAGTGACCGGTATGGCTACACCTTC.

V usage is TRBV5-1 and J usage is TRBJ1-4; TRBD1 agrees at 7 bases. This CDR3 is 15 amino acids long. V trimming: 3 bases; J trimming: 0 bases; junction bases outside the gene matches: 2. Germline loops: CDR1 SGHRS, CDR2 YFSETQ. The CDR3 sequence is CASSSTGATNEKLFF. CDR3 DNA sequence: TGCGCCAGCAGCTCCACAGGGGCAACTAATGAAAAACTGTTTTTT.

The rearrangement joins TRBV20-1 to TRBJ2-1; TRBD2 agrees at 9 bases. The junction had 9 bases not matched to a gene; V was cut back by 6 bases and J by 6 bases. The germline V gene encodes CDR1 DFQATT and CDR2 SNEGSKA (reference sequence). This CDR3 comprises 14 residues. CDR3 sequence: CSAILSGSPNEQFF. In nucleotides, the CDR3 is TGCAGTGCAATTCTTAGCGGGAGTCCCAATGAGCAGTTCTTC.

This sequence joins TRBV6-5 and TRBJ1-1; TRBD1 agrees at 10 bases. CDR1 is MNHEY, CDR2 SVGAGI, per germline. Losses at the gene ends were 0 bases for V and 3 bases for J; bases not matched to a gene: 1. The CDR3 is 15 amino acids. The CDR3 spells CASSYSGTGDTEAFF. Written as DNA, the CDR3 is TGTGCCAGCAGTTACTCGGGGACAGGGGACACTGAAGCTTTCTTT.

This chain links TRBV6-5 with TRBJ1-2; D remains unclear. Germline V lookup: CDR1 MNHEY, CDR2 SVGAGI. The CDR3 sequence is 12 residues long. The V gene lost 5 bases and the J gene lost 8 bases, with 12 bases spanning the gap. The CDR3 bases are TGTGCCAGCAGTACAACAGTATCCGGCTACACCTTC. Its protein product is CASSTTVSGYTF.

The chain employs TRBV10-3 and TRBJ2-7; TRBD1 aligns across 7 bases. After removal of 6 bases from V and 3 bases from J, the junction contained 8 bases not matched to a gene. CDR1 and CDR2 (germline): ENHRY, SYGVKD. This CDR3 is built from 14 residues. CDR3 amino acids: CAIRAGQANYEQYF. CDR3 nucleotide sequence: TGTGCCATCAGGGCCGGACAGGCGAACTACGAGCAGTACTTC.

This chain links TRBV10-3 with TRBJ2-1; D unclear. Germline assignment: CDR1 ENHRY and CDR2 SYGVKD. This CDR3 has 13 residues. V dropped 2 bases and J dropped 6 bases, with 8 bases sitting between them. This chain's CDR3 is CAISEIYSNEQFF. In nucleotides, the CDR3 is TGTGCCATCAGTGAGATATACAGCAATGAGCAGTTCTTC.

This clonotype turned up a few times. CDR3 sequence: CASSLGPGRGANNQPQHF. The CDR3, as DNA: TGTGCCAGCAGTTTAGGCCCGGGTCGGGGGGCTAACAATCAGCCCCAGCATTTT. The chain employs TRBV28 and TRBJ1-5; possible D gene TRBD1, 6 bases. The CDR3 covers 18 residues. CDR1 and CDR2 (germline): MDHEN, SYDVKM. V lost 2 bases and J lost 3, with 20 bases in between. Filled out from reference TRBV28 and TRBJ1-5, the complete variable domain reads DVKVTQSSRYLVKRTGEKVFLECVQDMDHENMFWYRQDPGLGLRLIYFSYDVKMKEKGDIPEGYSVSREKKERFSLILESASTNQTSMYLCASSLGPGRGANNQPQHFGDGTRLSIL.

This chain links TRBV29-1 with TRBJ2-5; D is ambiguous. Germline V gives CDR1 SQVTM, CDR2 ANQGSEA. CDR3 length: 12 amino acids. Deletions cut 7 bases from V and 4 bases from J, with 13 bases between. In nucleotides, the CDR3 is TGCAGCGCGGCCGGACGGCGAGAGACCCAGTACTTC. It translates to CSAAGRRETQYF.

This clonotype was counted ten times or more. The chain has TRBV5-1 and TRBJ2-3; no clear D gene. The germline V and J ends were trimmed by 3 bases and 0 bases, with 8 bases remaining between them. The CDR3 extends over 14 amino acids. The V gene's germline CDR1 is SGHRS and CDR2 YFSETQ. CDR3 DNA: TGCGCCAGCAGCTGGCAGAGTAGCACAGATACGCAGTATTTT. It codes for CASSWQSSTDTQYF.

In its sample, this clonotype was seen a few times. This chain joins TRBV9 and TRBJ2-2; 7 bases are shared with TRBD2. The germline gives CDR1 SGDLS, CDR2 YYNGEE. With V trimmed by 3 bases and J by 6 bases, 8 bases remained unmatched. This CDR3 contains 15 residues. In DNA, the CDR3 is TGTGCCAGCAGCGAAAGGGACTACGTATCCGGGGAGCTGTTTTTT. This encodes CASSERDYVSGELFF.

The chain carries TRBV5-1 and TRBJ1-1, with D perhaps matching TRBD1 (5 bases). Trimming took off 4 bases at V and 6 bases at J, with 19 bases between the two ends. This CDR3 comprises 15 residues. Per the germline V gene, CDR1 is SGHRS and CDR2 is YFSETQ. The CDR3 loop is CASSPSGGARAEAFF. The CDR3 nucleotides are TGCGCCAGCAGCCCGTCGGGAGGGGCGCGGGCTGAAGCTTTCTTT. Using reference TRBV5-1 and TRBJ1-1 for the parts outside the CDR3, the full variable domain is KAGVTQTPRYLIKTRGQQVTLSCSPISGHRSVSWYQQTPGQGLQFLFEYFSETQRNKGNFPGRFSGRQFSNSRSEMNVSTLELGDSALYLCASSPSGGARAEAFFGQGTRLTVV.